This T cell receptor beta chain appears in the sequencing data of a study of cytomegalovirus exposure and HLA in healthy donors. Overall study findings and caveats: A likely sequencing artifact accounted for one observed cluster of highly shared sequence variants.

CDR1 is LNHDA, CDR2 SQIVND, per germline (reference sequence). The length of the CDR3 is 14 residues. Trimming removed 7 bases from V and 2 bases from J; junction bases left unmatched: 5. 13 Jbeta primers and 60 Vbeta primers were used for the PCR. The protocol was immunoSEQ multiplex PCR, while the TCRdb copy is restricted to in-frame clones and leaves out a portion. The table has roughly 80,000 clones, around three quarters seen once. Note on this clone: Its target is unknown.

V is TRBV19 and J is TRBJ1-5, with 7 bases lining up with TRBD1. Source material: PBMCs. This clonotype was obtained from a male donor in good health and CMV-seronegative. The CDR3 is CASKDRVGNQPQHF. The CDR3 DNA reads TGTGCCAGTAAAGACAGGGTCGGCAATCAGCCCCAGCATTTT.